One sample yielded the 23 T cell receptor beta chains listed below, sequenced in a study of blood T cell repertoires in COVID-19. Method: immunoSEQ multiplex PCR; TCRdb's copy keeps in-frame clones and lacks some. This sample has under 20,000 clones, with roughly 90% found just once. Sample: peripheral blood. The receptors were sampled from a human donor in a cohort sampled during active COVID-19. The donor label of this sample is uncertain.

This clone has more than one count but fewer than ten. The genes are TRBV5-1 and TRBJ2-2, with 8 bases matching TRBD2. Germline assignment: CDR1 SGHRS and CDR2 YFSETQ. This CDR3 spans 18 amino acids. V gave up 0 bases and J gave up 5 bases; unmatched junction bases: 12. In nucleotides, the CDR3 is TGCGCCAGCAGCTTGGCCGGGAGCGGGAGTTTGGAGACCGGGGAGCTGTTTTTT. Translated, it gives CASSLAGSGSLETGELFF. The full variable domain, with the rest looked up from reference TRBV5-1 and TRBJ2-2, is KAGVTQTPRYLIKTRGQQVTLSCSPISGHRSVSWYQQTPGQGLQFLFEYFSETQRNKGNFPGRFSGRQFSNSRSEMNVSTLELGDSALYLCASSLAGSGSLETGELFFGEGSRLTVL.

V is TRBV20-1 and J is TRBJ2-7; D might be TRBD2 (5 bases). Looked up from germline, CDR1 is DFQATT and CDR2 is SNEGSKA (reference sequence). The CDR3 consists of 11 residues. V lost 5 bases, J lost 2 bases, and 7 bases lay in between. The CDR3 bases are TGCAGTGCTCAGACTACCTACGAGCAGTACTTC. Translation: CSAQTTYEQYF.

The gene calls are TRBV4-1 and TRBJ2-2; D uncertain. CDR3 length: 17 residues. Germline assignment: CDR1 MGHRA and CDR2 YSYEKL. Between the trimmed V and J ends, which lost 1 base and 5 bases, there was a span of 17 bases. CDR3 protein: CASSQVDLVSPTGELFF. The CDR3 DNA reads TGCGCCAGCAGCCAAGTGGATCTAGTCAGCCCTACCGGGGAGCTGTTTTTT.

The genes are TRBV7-3 and TRBJ2-3; TRBD1 matches at 9 bases. V gave up 5 bases and J gave up 2 bases; unmatched junction bases: 5. Germline CDR1 SGHTA, CDR2 FQGTGA. CDR3 length equals 15 residues. The CDR3 DNA follows: TGTGCCAGCAGCATTACAGGGGGCATCACAGATACGCAGTATTTT. It is translated as CASSITGGITDTQYF.

This chain connects TRBV7-9 to TRBJ1-6; no clear D. CDR1 and CDR2 from the germline V gene are SEHNR and FQNEAQ (reference sequence). The ends were cut back, 5 bases at V and 6 bases at J, with 5 bases in the middle. The CDR3 extends over 12 amino acids. CDR3 amino acids: CASSLSNSPLHF. CDR3 nucleotides: TGTGCCAGCAGCCTATCTAATTCACCCCTCCACTTT.

The V and J genes are TRBV27 and TRBJ2-7; 7 positions agree with TRBD2. This CDR3 has 13 residues. Germline CDR1 and CDR2: MNHEY and SMNVEV (reference sequence). With V trimmed by 10 bases and J by 3 bases, 9 bases remained unmatched. The CDR3 loop reads CATRSGGSYEQYF. The DNA of the CDR3 is TGTGCCACCCGCTCCGGGGGGAGCTACGAGCAGTACTTC.

J is TRBJ2-1 and V is TRBV29-1, with a possible D match to TRBD2 (6 bases). V shed 4 bases and J shed 1 base, with 14 bases lying between them. The germline V gene has CDR1 SQVTM and CDR2 ANQGSEA. The CDR3 is 15 amino acids. CDR3 DNA sequence: TGCAGCGTTGTCCCGGGAGAACGGTCCTACAATGAGCAGTTCTTC. Protein product: CSVVPGERSYNEQFF.

V and J are TRBV19 and TRBJ1-2; 8 bases fit TRBD1. V dropped 6 bases and J dropped 4; count of bases not matched to a gene: 7. The length of the CDR3 is 14 residues. The germline V gene encodes CDR1 LNHDA and CDR2 SQIVND (reference sequence). This chain's CDR3 is CASSRRGLGYGYTF. DNA for the CDR3: TGTGCCAGTAGCCGCAGGGGGCTGGGCTATGGCTACACCTTC.

The chain combines TRBV2 with TRBJ2-1, with D possibly being TRBD2 (6 bases). V lost 6 bases to trimming and J lost 10 bases, with 13 bases between them. Germline CDR1 is SNHLY and CDR2 is FYNNEI. This CDR3 spans 12 amino acids. The CDR3 DNA is TGTGCCAGCAGGGACTACGAGAGAGAGCAGTTCTTC. Translation gives CASRDYEREQFF. The whole variable domain, filled in from reference TRBV2 and TRBJ2-1, reads EPEVTQTPSHQVTQMGQEVILRCVPISNHLYFYWYRQILGQKVEFLVSFYNNEISEKSEIFDDQFSVERPDGSNFTLKIRSTKLEDSAMYFCASRDYEREQFFGPGTRLTVL.

The chain employs TRBV7-2 and TRBJ1-2; D possibly corresponds to TRBD1 (5 bases). Germline CDR1 is SGHTA and CDR2 is FQGNSA. The CDR3 has 14 amino acids. V was cut by 0 bases and J by 3 bases, with 8 bases left in between. CDR3 nucleotides: TGTGCCAGCAGCTTAGCTGGGGGGGACTATGGCTACACCTTC. This translates into CASSLAGGDYGYTF.

The chain joins TRBV29-1 to TRBJ1-2; 12 positions match TRBD1. The CDR3 contains 12 residues. The germline V gene has CDR1 SQVTM and CDR2 ANQGSEA. V lost 6 bases, J lost 8 bases, and 4 bases stayed unmatched. CDR3 bases: TGCAGCGTGGGACAGGGGGCAGAAGGCTACACCTTC. Translating it yields CSVGQGAEGYTF.

This chain joins TRBV6-5 and TRBJ2-7, with D tentatively TRBD1 (6 bases). Trimming stripped 0 bases from V and 2 bases from J, with 14 bases between. Germline assignment: CDR1 MNHEY and CDR2 SVGAGI. CDR3 size: 16 residues. The CDR3 DNA follows: TGTGCCAGCAGTTACTCGAGGGGGTTAAGGGCCTACGAGCAGTACTTC. Amino acids: CASSYSRGLRAYEQYF.

The chain joins TRBV30 to TRBJ1-2; D is possibly TRBD1 (6 bases). Germline loops: CDR1 GTSNPN, CDR2 SVGIG (reference sequence). The length of the CDR3 is 14 residues. Between the trimmed V and J ends, which lost 2 bases and 4 bases, there was a span of 14 bases. The CDR3 reads CAWSPNRVSYGYTF. The CDR3 coding sequence is TGTGCCTGGAGTCCCAACAGGGTCTCCTATGGCTACACCTTC.

The V and J genes are TRBV5-6 and TRBJ1-6, with D perhaps matching TRBD1 (5 bases). Germline CDR1 is SGHDT and CDR2 is YYEEEE. Trimming removed 3 bases at V and 10 bases at J, with 14 bases between. CDR3 length: 14 amino acids. This chain's CDR3 is CASSSWTFRSPLHF. In nucleotides, the CDR3 is TGTGCCAGCAGCTCGTGGACATTCAGATCACCCCTCCACTTT.

The J gene is TRBJ2-3, the V gene TRBV9; D perhaps matches TRBD2 (5 bases). Germline V CDR1 and CDR2: SGDLS, YYNGEE. The CDR3 is 14 amino acids. The V end was cut by 0 bases, the J end by 3 bases, with 8 bases between. CDR3 loop: CASSVAPGTDTQYF. In nucleotides, the CDR3 is TGTGCCAGCAGCGTAGCCCCGGGGACAGATACGCAGTATTTT.

This chain uses TRBV7-8 with TRBJ2-2; D uncertain. V was cut by 5 bases and J by 1 base, with 14 bases left in between. This CDR3 comprises 16 residues. The germline gives CDR1 SGHVS, CDR2 FQNEAQ. CDR3 sequence: CASSPRASLNTGELFF. CDR3 DNA: TGTGCCAGCAGCCCAAGAGCAAGCCTGAACACCGGGGAGCTGTTTTTT.

J is TRBJ2-3 and V is TRBV4-1, with 12 positions matching TRBD2. From germline, CDR1 is MGHRA and CDR2 YSYEKL. The CDR3 runs 17 residues. V was clipped by 1 base and J by 1 base; unmatched bases: 3. The CDR3 region has the DNA TGCGCCAGCAGCCAAGCTAGCGGGAGGGCCCGCACAGATACGCAGTATTTT. The encoded protein is CASSQASGRARTDTQYF.

This chain uses TRBV2 with TRBJ1-2, with 10 bases identical to TRBD1. This CDR3 contains 14 residues. With V trimmed by 7 bases and J by 2 bases, 4 bases remained unmatched. Looked up from germline, CDR1 is SNHLY and CDR2 is FYNNEI. CDR3 sequence: CASIDRGQNYGYTF. CDR3 in DNA: TGTGCCAGCATAGACAGGGGGCAAAACTATGGCTACACCTTC.

This clone has just one count. The rearrangement links TRBV15 to TRBJ2-7; weak D call: TRBD2 (6 bases). V lost 2 bases, J lost 3 bases, and 11 bases lay in between. CDR3 length equals 14 residues. Germline CDR1 is LNHNV and CDR2 is YYDKDF (reference sequence). The CDR3 DNA reads TGTGCCACCAGCAGAATGGGGGGATTCTACGAGCAGTACTTC. Its protein is CATSRMGGFYEQYF. The full variable domain, rest sourced from reference TRBV15 and TRBJ2-7, is DAMVIQNPRYQVTQFGKPVTLSCSQTLNHNVMYWYQQKSSQAPKLLFHYYDKDFNNEADTPDNFQSRRPNTSFCFLDIRSPGLGDTAMYLCATSRMGGFYEQYFGPGTRLTVT.

The sample holds one count of this clone. The V and J genes are TRBV11-3 and TRBJ2-7, with a tentative D call TRBD1 (6 bases). V was trimmed by 6 bases and J by 2 bases, leaving 23 bases between them. This CDR3 region has 17 residues. The germline CDR1 and CDR2 sequences are SGHNT and YENEEA. CDR3 residues: CASSLSVGAGFPYEQYF. For the CDR3, the DNA is TGTGCCAGCAGTCTCTCTGTGGGGGCCGGCTTCCCCTACGAGCAGTACTTC.

V usage is TRBV5-5 and J usage is TRBJ2-1; a weak D match, TRBD2 (5 bases). V lost 1 base, J lost 0 bases, and 11 bases lay in between. The CDR3 length is 16 residues. The V gene's germline CDR1 is SGHKS and CDR2 YYEKEE (reference sequence). CDR3 region: CASSLSWTSSYNEQFF. The CDR3 DNA reads as TGTGCCAGCAGCTTGTCTTGGACTTCCTCCTACAATGAGCAGTTCTTC. The full variable domain, with the rest looked up from reference TRBV5-5 and TRBJ2-1, is DAGVTQSPTHLIKTRGQQVTLRCSPISGHKSVSWYQQVLGQGPQFIFQYYEKEERGRGNFPDRFSARQFPNYSSELNVNALLLGDSALYLCASSLSWTSSYNEQFFGPGTRLTVL.

This clone has just a few counts. The chain employs TRBV28 and TRBJ2-7; no clear D. Germline CDR1 and CDR2: MDHEN and SYDVKM. Trimming took 6 bases from V and 3 from J, leaving 18 bases between them. CDR3 length: 15 amino acids. This chain's CDR3 is CASSSTETPFYEQYF. CDR3 bases: TGTGCCAGCAGCTCAACCGAGACACCCTTCTACGAGCAGTACTTC.

The sample holds one count of this clone. J is TRBJ2-1 and V is TRBV18, with a tentative D call TRBD1 (5 bases). Germline CDR1 KGHSH, CDR2 LQKENI. CDR3 length: 15 residues. V lost 4 bases, J lost 5 bases, and 15 bases lay in between. The CDR3 sequence is CASSLSGPRDNEQFF. The CDR3 DNA reads TGTGCCAGCTCACTTTCTGGGCCCAGGGACAATGAGCAGTTCTTC.